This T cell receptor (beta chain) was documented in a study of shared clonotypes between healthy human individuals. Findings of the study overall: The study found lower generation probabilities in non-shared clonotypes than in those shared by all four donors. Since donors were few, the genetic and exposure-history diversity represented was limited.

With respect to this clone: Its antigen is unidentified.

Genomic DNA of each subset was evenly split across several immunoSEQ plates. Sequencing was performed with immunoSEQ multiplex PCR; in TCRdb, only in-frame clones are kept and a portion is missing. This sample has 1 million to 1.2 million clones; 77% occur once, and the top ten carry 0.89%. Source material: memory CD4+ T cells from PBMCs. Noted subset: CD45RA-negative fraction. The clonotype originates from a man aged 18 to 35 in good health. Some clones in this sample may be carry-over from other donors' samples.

DNA for the CDR3: TGTGCCAGCACAAGGACAGGGAACACTAACTATGGCTACACCTTC. Its protein product is CASTRTGNTNYGYTF. The rearrangement joins TRBV6-5 to TRBJ1-2, with 8 bases aligning to TRBD1. The V gene's germline CDR1 is MNHEY and CDR2 SVGAGI. V lost 7 bases and J lost 0; bases outside the gene matches: 7. The length of the CDR3 is 15 residues.